This record covers a single T cell receptor (beta chain). Measured with immunoSEQ multiplex PCR; TCRdb has only the in-frame clones, and not every one. This sample has fewer than 1 million clones, with around 96% found just once. The data were obtained in a study of shared clonotypes between healthy human individuals. The CDR3 covers 14 residues. The V segment lost 2 bases and the J segment 2 bases; nucleotides outside the gene matches: 1. Looked up from germline, CDR1 is ENHRY and CDR2 is SYGVKD. Naivety among CD8 cells was defined by CD45RO negativity and positive CCR7 selection, thereby excluding terminally differentiated effector memory CD45RA+ cells. Donors were healthy HIV-negative adults without recently reported acute infections or vaccinations.

The chain couples TRBV10-3 to TRBJ2-7, with 9 bases fitting TRBD1. The TCR was taken from a man aged 30 to 39 in good health. The specimen was naive CD8+ T cells sorted from blood. The CDR3 sequence is CAISEGTGTYEQYF. The CDR3 DNA sequence: TGTGCCATCAGTGAGGGGACAGGGACCTACGAGCAGTACTTC.